This T cell receptor beta chain came from a study of cytomegalovirus exposure and HLA in healthy donors. This clone showed up just once. Its antigen remains unknown. Study-wide results and caveats: A missense variant in DCLRE1C was later tied to TCR beta V- and J-gene trimming.

V was cut by 5 bases and J by 8 bases, with 12 bases left in between. This CDR3 region has 13 residues. Germline CDR1 SGHTA, CDR2 FQGNSA. PCR amplification relied on 60 Vbeta primers (plus 13 Jbeta primers). Assay used: immunoSEQ multiplex PCR; TCRdb lists only in-frame clones, some missing. The profile covers 150,000 to 200,000 clones, with 73% appearing a single time and 5.4% taken by the ten largest. The sequencing input was PBMCs. The receptor was derived from a woman younger than 35 in good health and CMV-seropositive. The rearrangement joins TRBV7-2 to TRBJ1-4, with a weak D call TRBD1 (5 bases). CDR3 region: CASSTSTEEKLFF. The CDR3 region has the DNA TGTGCCAGCAGCACATCGACAGAAGAAAAACTGTTTTTT.